This T cell receptor beta chain emerged from a study of T cell responses to AZD1222 COVID-19 vaccine. Study-wide results and limits: The donors showed a predominance of white British ancestry and of females, with possible underestimation of clonal diversity. Spike was spanned by vaccine-associated CD4 TCRs, which were dominant at 160-218 and 743-854. Spike-specific TCR depth and breadth grew after two AZD1222 doses.

The germline gives CDR1 MNHEY, CDR2 SMNVEV (reference sequence). This CDR3 has 15 residues. V gave up 1 base and J gave up 0 bases, with 9 bases separating them. With regard to this clone: Its specificity is unknown.

TCRdb's table, derived via immunoSEQ multiplex PCR, lists solely in-frame clones and lacks some. Seen here are roughly 150,000 clones, 75% to 90% observed once, and the top ten hold around 8%. This TCR derives from an adult in good health. The starting material was peripheral blood, obtained on day 0 of AZD1222 vaccination. This rearrangement joins TRBV27 to TRBJ1-1; D not certain. CDR3 nucleotides: TGTGCCAGCAGTTTATTGGAAGGATTGAACACTGAAGCTTTCTTT. Translating gives CASSLLEGLNTEAFF.